These 18 T cell receptor beta chains were sequenced from one sample in a study of blood T cell repertoires in COVID-19. The method was immunoSEQ multiplex PCR; TCRdb's version includes in-frame clones alone and lacks a portion of them. Among 250,000 or so clones, 83% were seen once, and the ten largest hold about 3.6%. Sequencing was performed on PBMCs or T cells enriched from blood (not recorded which). The source is a middle-aged woman who had been exposed to COVID-19.

This chain uses TRBV19 with TRBJ1-1, with D maybe TRBD1 (5 bases). Germline loops: CDR1 LNHDA, CDR2 SQIVND (reference sequence). V lost 8 bases to trimming and J lost 4 bases, with 20 bases between them. The CDR3 extends over 15 amino acids. The CDR3 DNA reads TGTGCCAGTGGCCCGAGGCGGCAAGGGGCCACTGAAGCTTTCTTT. Translation: CASGPRRQGATEAFF.

The J gene is TRBJ1-2, the V gene TRBV28; D uncertain. V was trimmed by 10 bases and J by 5 bases, leaving 8 bases between them. Germline-derived CDR1 and CDR2 are MDHEN and SYDVKM. This CDR3 spans 10 amino acids. CDR3 nucleotides: TGTGCCACTGCCGGGTATGGCTACACCTTC. As protein: CATAGYGYTF.

The V call is TRBV6-5, the J call TRBJ2-3, with D possibly being TRBD2 (5 bases). V lost 6 bases and J 6 bases, leaving 10 bases between the germline ends. Germline values: CDR1 MNHEY, CDR2 SVGAGI. The CDR3 is 12 residues long. CDR3 sequence (DNA): TGTGCCAGCAGCCCGCCGGGGGATACGCAGTATTTT. Residues: CASSPPGDTQYF.

The chain carries TRBV10-3 and TRBJ1-4; D unclear. This CDR3 spans 15 amino acids. V was cut by 4 bases and J by 4 bases, with 13 bases left in between. CDR1 ENHRY and CDR2 SYGVKD come from the germline V gene. The CDR3 sequence is CAISGTFRGNEKLFF. The CDR3 DNA sequence: TGTGCCATCAGTGGGACTTTTCGGGGTAATGAAAAACTGTTTTTT.

V gene TRBV9 combines with J gene TRBJ2-1; possibly TRBD2 for D (5 bases). The germline V gene encodes CDR1 SGDLS and CDR2 YYNGEE. Trimming took 4 bases from V and 7 from J, leaving 24 bases between them. This CDR3 comprises 17 residues. The CDR3 nucleotides are TGTGCCAGCAGCTACAATGGCGGGTCCCGGGGTGGGAATGAGCAGTTCTTC. It yields the protein CASSYNGGSRGGNEQFF.

The V and J genes are TRBV12-3 or TRBV12-4 and TRBJ2-7; D call uncertain. The V gene lost 5 bases and the J gene lost 3 bases, with 8 bases spanning the gap. CDR3 length equals 12 residues. In nucleotides, the CDR3 is TGTGCCAGCAGTAATCGTAACTACGAGCAGTACTTC. It translates to CASSNRNYEQYF.

This rearrangement joins TRBV5-1 to TRBJ1-6; 11 bases are a match to TRBD1. The CDR3 has 15 amino acids. The V and J ends lost 5 bases and 7 bases, in that order; junction bases with no gene match: 5. From germline, CDR1 is SGHRS and CDR2 YFSETQ. CDR3 DNA sequence: TGCGCCAGCAGGCAGGGACAGGGGGGGAATTCACCCCTCCACTTT. Protein: CASRQGQGGNSPLHF. The full variable domain, in which reference TRBV5-1 and TRBJ1-6 provide the parts outside the CDR3, is KAGVTQTPRYLIKTRGQQVTLSCSPISGHRSVSWYQQTPGQGLQFLFEYFSETQRNKGNFPGRFSGRQFSNSRSEMNVSTLELGDSALYLCASRQGQGGNSPLHFGNGTRLTVT.

The chain carries TRBV10-3 and TRBJ2-7; 7 positions agree with TRBD1. Germline V gene data show CDR1 as ENHRY and CDR2 as SYGVKD. CDR3 size: 15 residues. After removal of 5 bases from V and 6 bases from J, the junction contained 13 bases not matched to a gene. The CDR3 bases are TGTGCCATCAGTTGGGTGACAGGGTCATCCCCCGAGCAGTACTTC. It is translated as CAISWVTGSSPEQYF.

The chain links TRBV5-1 to TRBJ2-7; D is possibly TRBD2 (6 bases). CDR1 is SGHRS and CDR2 is YFSETQ in the germline V gene. V lost 4 bases and J 6 bases, leaving 11 bases between the germline ends. CDR3 length equals 12 residues. CDR3 sequence (DNA): TGCGCCAGCAGCCGGGTGGGGGGCGAGCAGTACTTC. It is translated as CASSRVGGEQYF.

The chain recombines TRBV24-1 with TRBJ2-3; a possible D gene is TRBD2 (6 bases). The CDR3 runs 18 residues. The germline V gene has CDR1 KGHDR and CDR2 SFDVKD. V was trimmed by 3 bases and J by 1 base, leaving 19 bases between them. This chain's CDR3 is CATSDPGLGGFGTDTQYF. Here the CDR3 DNA reads TGTGCCACCAGTGATCCCGGACTGGGAGGATTCGGCACAGATACGCAGTATTTT.

The CDR3 region has the DNA TGCAGTGCTCGGGCCGGGCGGGGGCAGTTCTTC. It translates to CSARAGRGQFF. The chain combines TRBV20-1 with TRBJ2-1, with D possibly being TRBD2 (6 bases). The CDR3 consists of 11 residues. The germline CDR1 and CDR2 sequences are DFQATT and SNEGSKA (reference sequence). V shed 5 bases and J shed 12 bases, with 14 bases lying between them.

The chain links TRBV6-5 to TRBJ1-6; no reliable D call. The CDR3 totals 11 residues. Germline-derived CDR1 and CDR2 are MNHEY and SVGAGI. The germline V and J ends were trimmed by 6 bases and 8 bases, with 5 bases remaining between them. CDR3 sequence: CASRQDSPLHF. CDR3 sequence (DNA): TGTGCCAGCAGACAAGATTCACCCCTCCACTTT.

A remark on this clone: Because the CDR3's place on the DNA is in doubt, the DNA is left out and the CDR3 is given as listed by TCRdb. V gene TRBV21-1 combines with J gene TRBJ1-2; no DNA check was done on the table's D call, TRBD1. TRBV21-1 is an annotated pseudogene. Counting both end residues, the CDR3 totals 12 amino acids. The CDR3 loop reads CASVAGGNGYTF.

The chain joins TRBV24-1 to TRBJ1-1; D is possibly TRBD1 (5 bases). The CDR3 runs 14 residues. Germline V gene lookup returns CDR1 KGHDR and CDR2 SFDVKD. Trimming took off 4 bases at V and 5 bases at J, with 13 bases between the two ends. The CDR3 reads CATSDAGPRTEAFF. CDR3 coding DNA: TGTGCCACCAGTGACGCGGGACCGAGAACTGAAGCTTTCTTT.

The V call is TRBV11-3, the J call TRBJ2-1; perhaps TRBD2 as D (6 bases). This CDR3 region has 15 residues. Germline V gene sequence: CDR1 SGHNT, CDR2 YENEEA. The V and J ends lost 4 bases and 1 base respectively, with 11 bases between them. CDR3 sequence reads: CASSWNGGSYNEQFF. The CDR3 DNA reads as TGTGCCAGCAGCTGGAACGGGGGTTCCTACAATGAGCAGTTCTTC.

The chain joins TRBV5-1 to TRBJ1-4; 7 bases fit TRBD1. CDR3 length: 16 amino acids. Germline-derived CDR1 and CDR2 are SGHRS and YFSETQ. J lost 3 bases, V lost 5 bases, and 10 bases had no gene match. The CDR3 DNA reads TGCGCCAGCAGACAACTACCGGGACAGCCTAATGAAAAACTGTTTTTT. The encoded protein is CASRQLPGQPNEKLFF.

This clone was recorded only once. This chain links TRBV7-2 with TRBJ1-5; maybe TRBD1 (5 bases). V was pared by 7 bases and J by 7 bases, with 17 bases between. The CDR3 length is 14 residues. The germline CDR1 and CDR2 sequences are SGHTA and FQGNSA. CDR3 coding DNA: TGTGCCAGCACTTTCGGGGGGATGAGCCAGCCCCAGCATTTT. Translated, it gives CASTFGGMSQPQHF.

The chain couples TRBV27 to TRBJ1-3; 7 nucleotides align to TRBD1. The ends lost 5 bases at V and 2 bases at J; junction bases unmatched: 9. CDR1 MNHEY and CDR2 SMNVEV come from the germline V gene (reference sequence). This CDR3 region has 16 residues. CDR3 sequence reads: CASSDRQGQAGNTIYF. The CDR3 DNA sequence: TGTGCCAGCAGTGACCGACAGGGCCAAGCTGGAAACACCATATATTTT.